This T cell receptor (beta chain) derives from a study of shared clonotypes between healthy human individuals (dated by TCRdb to about 2020). Regarding the study in general: The cohort included three men and a couple of women between 18 and 49 years of age. Per donor, leukapheresis produced somewhere between about 0.9 and 9.5 billion PBMCs. For each donor, CD4 naive and CD4 memory were each given three plates, CD8 naive was given two plates, and CD8 memory was given one plate. Different laboratories and diverse techniques were used to prepare libraries and sequence TCR repertoires, to increase sequencing depth and limit assay-specific biases. Blood TCR repertoires of about five healthy adults were deeply sequenced to estimate repertoire size and the extent of clonotype sharing between individuals.

Study-wide conclusions, independent of this receptor: Only blood was sampled, and tissue TCR repertoires likely differ from those in blood. Pairwise subsampling led to the expectation that sequencing depth would affect the degree of clonotype sharing among donors. When a few donors were compared, the shared fraction of clonotypes was 5% to 6.5% for naive CD4, around 3.5% for naive CD8, 2.3% for memory CD4, and 0.35% to 0.4% for memory CD8. Naive subsets generally had larger estimated clonotype richness than memory subsets. Compared with non-shared clonotypes, the clonotypes found in all four sorted-subset donors had higher generation probabilities. Incomplete sequencing was indicated by rarefaction of sorted-subset datasets, despite the large sequencing depth. The small number of donors limited the genetic and exposure-history diversity represented.

Using the deep immunoSEQ assay, multiplex PCR amplified TCR CDR3 regions from genomic DNA. Genomic DNA extracted from each cell subset was distributed evenly over all wells of several immunoSEQ 96-well plates, and each plate served as one replicate. Each replicate PCR for sorted subsets received approximately 220 ng genomic DNA, equal to around 32,000 T cell genomes. Purified libraries were quantified with a Qubit 3.0 fluorometer, sized on a Bioanalyzer 2100, and re-quantified with the KAPA Library Quantification kit. A separate single-read 150-cycle Illumina NextSeq 550 flow cell was used to sequence each immunoSEQ 96-well plate. The study's own analysis went as follows. Because only junctional sequences without quality scores were contained in the immunoSEQ output, filtering matching that applied to full-length reads could not be performed. To assign V/J genes and CDR3, sequences were annotated using PyIR, a Python wrapper for IgBLAST v1.9, with IMGT germline references. Reads were removed for weak V/J assignments (E-value above 1e-6), missing CDR3, stop codons, out-of-frame junctions, or ambiguous translated residues. V3J clonotypes were defined by identical inferred V gene, J gene, and CDR3 amino acid sequence. Percentage overlap between repertoires was calculated by dividing the number of shared unique clonotypes by the size of the smaller repertoire. RTK rarefaction, the Chao1 estimator, and Recon v2.1 estimates of unobserved clonotypes were used to assess repertoire richness. Generation probabilities were computed with OLGA for all TCRbeta clonotypes obtained by the gDNA method from several donors. TCRdb's version of the immuneACCESS table is confined to in-frame rearrangements and falls short of the full clone set. An unresolved V gene accounts for under half of the shortfall where checked; the remainder is of unknown origin. V and J calls and clone size are copied from that table; D and trimming were computed from the DNA. The table for this sample lists roughly 650,000 clones; about 96% of them were counted only once. The biggest ten clones account for 0.11% of the sample.

Concerning this clone itself: Its binding antigen is unknown. Qualities for individual bases were not recorded, and no much larger clone is one base off.

For the CD8 naive samples, CD45RO-negative cells were positively selected for CCR7, yielding a CD45RA+CCR7+ population from which TemRA cells were excluded. The donors were healthy, HIV-negative adults who had no recently reported acute infections or vaccinations. Every donor was a Caucasian adult living in Nashville, Tennessee, USA. Blood was obtained by leukapheresis, after which PBMCs were separated by Ficoll-Histopaque density gradient centrifugation and cryopreserved in liquid nitrogen vapor phase. Analytical flow cytometry was used to check the purity and quantity of each magnetically sorted T cell population. Genomic DNA was isolated from every sorted fraction and measured by UV absorbance on a Nanodrop 2000c. The sequence was obtained from a woman aged 25 to 39 in good health. Sequenced: naive CD8+ T cells sorted from blood. The cell subset or site label on this specimen signifies: CD45RA+CCR7+.

The nucleotides read TGTGCCAGCAGGTACATGTCGGATGAGCAGTTCTTC. The encoded protein is CASRYMSDEQFF. This sequence uses TRBV7-9 and TRBJ2-1; no D gene call is confident. V gives up 6 bases and J gives up 8 bases, and the segment between their germline ends measures 11 bases. Counted from cysteine to phenylalanine, this CDR3 has 12 amino acids. Only the CDR3 DNA stays, 36 bases, in frame from base 1. The CDR1 and CDR2 encoded by the germline V gene (reference sequence) are SEHNR and FQNEAQ.